This T cell receptor (beta chain) was captured in a study of response to subunit inactivated influenza vaccine. General study results and limits: The authors put forward the suggestion that each seasonal influenza vaccination may bring in only a limited number of new T cells.

TCRdb processed the RT-PCR reads anew with MiXCR; each CDR3 protein has one entry. The data show more than 450,000 distinct CDR3 sequences, with 7.5% to 8.5% seen just once and 10% to 15% held by the top ten. At least ten counts were recorded for this clonotype. The antigen remains unidentified. Germline V lookup: CDR1 DFQATT, CDR2 SNEGSKA (reference sequence). V gave up 5 bases and J gave up 0 bases; unmatched junction bases: 8. The CDR3 contains 15 residues. The specimen was PBMCs from blood, collected less than 30 months after vaccination. The TCR comes from a man between 50 and 69 years old who received an inactivated influenza vaccine. This sequence joins TRBV20-1 and TRBJ2-7; 9 bases map to TRBD1. The CDR3 region has the DNA TGCAGTGCTCGTAGCCGGGACAGGGACTCCTACGAGCAGTACTTC. Translating gives CSARSRDRDSYEQYF.